Following are 20 T cell receptor beta chains from one sample sequenced in a study of OX40 agonist ivuxolimab in advanced cancers. Clones were sequenced by immunoSEQ multiplex PCR, and TCRdb holds only the in-frame ones, with some missing. The sample contains around 25,000 clones, about 83% of which appear only once. The specimen comprised CD4+ or CD8+ T cells sorted from blood, sampled in a trial of the OX40 agonist ivuxolimab. The receptors derive from an adult with an advanced solid tumor such as melanoma, head and neck, liver or kidney cancer.

The rearrangement links TRBV18 to TRBJ1-1, with D unclear. V was cut by 3 bases and J by 2 bases, with 4 bases left in between. The CDR3 is made up of 12 amino acids. In germline, CDR1 is KGHSH, CDR2 LQKENI. Written as DNA, the CDR3 is TGTGCCAGCTCACCGTCCAACACTGAAGCTTTCTTT. Amino acid sequence: CASSPSNTEAFF. Drawing the rest from reference TRBV18 and TRBJ1-1, the complete variable domain is NAGVMQNPRHLVRRRGQEARLRCSPMKGHSHVYWYRQLPEEGLKFMVYLQKENIIDESGMPKERFSAEFPKEGPSILRIQQVVRGDSAAYFCASSPSNTEAFFGQGTRLTVV.

The V and J genes are TRBV11-1 and TRBJ2-5, with D uncertain. The J call may be in error: the DNA end matches TRBJ2-7 better. This CDR3 is 14 amino acids long. Germline V CDR1 and CDR2: SGHAT, FQDESV (reference sequence). This chain's CDR3 is CASSLGADSYEQYF. The CDR3 DNA sequence: TGTGCCAGCAGCTTAGGGGCAGACTCCTACGAGCAGTACTTC.

The chain has TRBV13 and TRBJ2-6; no clear D gene. The CDR3 sequence is 14 residues long. Germline-derived CDR1 and CDR2 are PRHDT and FYEKMQ (reference sequence). V was shortened by 3 bases and J by 1 base, with 4 bases between the two germline ends. The CDR3 here is CASSFWSGANVLTF. Written as DNA, the CDR3 is TGTGCCAGCAGCTTCTGGTCTGGGGCCAACGTCCTGACTTTC. Variable domain in full (rest from reference TRBV13 and TRBJ2-6): AAGVIQSPRHLIKEKRETATLKCYPIPRHDTVYWYQQGPGQDPQFLISFYEKMQSDKGSIPDRFSAQQFSDYHSELNMSSLELGDSALYFCASSFWSGANVLTFGAGSRLTVL.

This chain links TRBV27 with TRBJ2-7; TRBD2 matches 10 bases. After removal of 6 bases from V and 2 bases from J, the junction contained 16 bases not matched to a gene. The germline CDR1 and CDR2 sequences are MNHEY and SMNVEV (reference sequence). This CDR3 spans 18 amino acids. DNA for the CDR3: TGTGCCAGCAGGCCGGCGGTGAGCGGGAGGGCGTCCCCCTACGAGCAGTACTTC. Encoded protein: CASRPAVSGRASPYEQYF.

The chain couples TRBV2 to TRBJ2-6; D call uncertain. Germline V CDR1 and CDR2: SNHLY, FYNNEI. Between the trimmed V and J ends, which lost 5 bases and 0 bases, there was a span of 11 bases. The CDR3 loop spans 16 amino acids. CDR3 in amino acids: CASSPGRSSGANVLTF. In nucleotides, the CDR3 is TGTGCCAGCAGTCCAGGACGGTCCTCTGGGGCCAACGTCCTGACTTTC.

This chain uses TRBV5-1 with TRBJ1-1; D ambiguous. The CDR3 contains 14 residues. Per germline, CDR1 SGHRS and CDR2 YFSETQ. Trimming removed 4 bases from V and 6 bases from J, with 16 bases in between. The CDR3 spells CASSPEGRDSEAFF. The CDR3 nucleotides are TGCGCCAGCAGCCCTGAAGGGCGCGACTCTGAAGCTTTCTTT.

This clone was seen only once. The rearrangement joins TRBV11-3 to TRBJ1-1; D unresolved. CDR1 SGHNT and CDR2 YENEEA come from the germline V gene. This CDR3 has 14 residues. V shed 4 bases and J shed 4 bases, with 13 bases lying between them. This chain's CDR3 is CASSSPSAPTEAFF. Written as DNA, the CDR3 is TGTGCCAGCAGCTCACCTAGCGCTCCCACTGAAGCTTTCTTT. Full variable domain (outside the CDR3, taken from reference TRBV11-3 and TRBJ1-1): EAGVVQSPRYKIIEKKQPVAFWCNPISGHNTLYWYLQNLGQGPELLIRYENEEAVDDSQLPKDRFSAERLKGVDSTLKIQPAELGDSAVYLCASSSPSAPTEAFFGQGTRLTVV.

The chain uses TRBV29-1 and TRBJ2-3, with 7 positions matching TRBD1. Germline V gene data show CDR1 as SQVTM and CDR2 as ANQGSEA. CDR3 length: 15 residues. The CDR3 sequence is CSAPPGTERTDTQYF. The CDR3 DNA is TGCAGTGCTCCTCCGGGGACAGAGCGAACAGATACGCAGTATTTT.

CDR3 nucleotide sequence: TGTGCCAGCAGCTTAGAGGTGTGGCCCGGAAGCTCCTACGAGCAGTACTTC. Its translation: CASSLEVWPGSSYEQYF. The gene calls are TRBV11-3 and TRBJ2-7; D is unresolved. The germline gives CDR1 SGHNT, CDR2 YENEEA. The CDR3 has 17 residues. V gave up 0 bases and J gave up 0 bases, with 15 bases separating them.

The chain joins TRBV11-2 to TRBJ2-1; 8 bases match TRBD2. The germline CDR1 and CDR2 sequences are SGHAT and FQNNGV. The CDR3 sequence is 13 residues long. V lost 5 bases, J lost 7 bases, and 4 bases stayed unmatched. CDR3 protein: CASSPRLANEQFF. CDR3 sequence (DNA): TGTGCCAGCAGCCCTCGACTAGCGAATGAGCAGTTCTTC.

The chain recombines TRBV7-6 with TRBJ2-2, with a possible D match to TRBD2 (5 bases). The CDR3 loop spans 15 amino acids. V was cut by 4 bases and J by 9 bases, with 18 bases left in between. CDR1 is SGHVS and CDR2 is FNYEAQ in the germline V gene. The CDR3 sequence is CASSSRRDLRRELFF. In DNA form, the CDR3 reads TGTGCCAGCAGCTCACGCCGGGATCTTCGCAGGGAGCTGTTTTTT.

The genes are TRBV5-1 and TRBJ2-7; D may match TRBD1 or TRBD2 (5 bases each). The CDR3 length is 16 residues. The germline V gene encodes CDR1 SGHRS and CDR2 YFSETQ. Trimming took 3 bases from V and 4 from J, leaving 20 bases between them. As DNA, the CDR3 is TGCGCCAGCAGCTCACCCCTCAGCAGGGAGCGATACGAGCAGTACTTC. Translating gives CASSSPLSRERYEQYF.

The V and J genes are TRBV4-3 and TRBJ2-2, with 11 nucleotides matching TRBD2. This CDR3 is 16 amino acids long. Trimming took 1 base from V and 6 from J; bases not matched to a gene: 4. The V gene's germline CDR1 is LGHNA and CDR2 YSLEER. CDR3 region: CASSQAPGLAAGELFF. CDR3 sequence (DNA): TGCGCCAGCAGCCAAGCCCCGGGACTAGCGGCCGGGGAGCTGTTTTTT.

This chain uses TRBV7-2 with TRBJ2-7; D is uncertain. V was clipped by 5 bases and J by 3 bases, with 5 bases between them. CDR3 length: 11 residues. CDR1 is SGHTA and CDR2 is FQGNSA in the germline V gene. The CDR3 loop reads CASSASYEQYF. CDR3 DNA: TGTGCCAGCAGCGCTAGCTACGAGCAGTACTTC.

The J gene is TRBJ2-3, the V gene TRBV13, with 8 bases fitting TRBD2. This CDR3 has 14 residues. Germline CDR1 reads PRHDT; CDR2 reads FYEKMQ (reference sequence). Trimming at V came to 5 bases and at J to 5 bases, leaving 6 bases not matched to a gene. The CDR3 coding sequence is TGTGCCAGCAGCACGGGACTAGTTGAAGATACGCAGTATTTT. This translates into CASSTGLVEDTQYF.

The V gene is TRBV29-1, the J gene TRBJ1-1, with D perhaps TRBD1 (5 bases). V lost 2 bases to trimming and J lost 4 bases, with 8 bases between them. CDR3 length: 12 residues. Germline lookup yields CDR1 SQVTM and CDR2 ANQGSEA. The CDR3 region has the DNA TGCAGCGTTGAAATGGGGACCACTGAAGCTTTCTTT. Protein sequence: CSVEMGTTEAFF.

The rearrangement uses TRBV6-4 and TRBJ2-2; no clear D. The germline V gene encodes CDR1 MRHNA and CDR2 SNTAGT. V lost 4 bases to trimming and J lost 2 bases, with 8 bases between them. This CDR3 comprises 14 residues. The CDR3 DNA reads as TGTGCCAGCAGTGCTGCGACTAACACCGGGGAGCTGTTTTTT. As protein: CASSAATNTGELFF.

This clone has only one observation. The V gene is TRBV6-5, the J gene TRBJ1-4; 7 positions match TRBD1. The ends lost 4 bases at V and 5 bases at J; junction bases unmatched: 7. The CDR3 covers 15 residues. CDR1 is MNHEY, CDR2 SVGAGI, per germline. The CDR3 bases are TGTGCCAGCAGTTCGGGGGCAGGGGGGAATGAAAAACTGTTTTTT. Its protein is CASSSGAGGNEKLFF.

The gene calls are TRBV5-1 and TRBJ1-3; D unresolved. Trimming took 5 bases from V and 1 from J, leaving 13 bases between them. CDR3 length equals 15 residues. Per germline, CDR1 SGHRS and CDR2 YFSETQ. CDR3 in amino acids: CASRFATGSGNTIYF. CDR3 in DNA: TGCGCCAGCAGGTTTGCAACGGGGTCTGGAAACACCATATATTTT.

This clone was observed a handful of times. V is TRBV7-2 and J is TRBJ2-7, with 7 bases matching TRBD2. In germline, CDR1 is SGHTA, CDR2 FQGNSA. The junction had 6 bases not matched to a gene; V was cut back by 5 bases and J by 5 bases. This CDR3 has 13 residues. The CDR3 spells CASSPGLVDEQYF. CDR3 sequence (DNA): TGTGCCAGCAGCCCTGGACTAGTCGACGAGCAGTACTTC.